The subject of this entry is one T cell receptor beta chain. What it binds is not known. These data belong to a study of identifying expanded T cells in peripheral blood. Study observations and caveats: Technical replicates showed around 1.2 changed clones; two weeks around 15; four weeks 19. Variance in clone template counts between two-week samples significantly increased with total template count across all healthy donors.

Per the germline V gene, CDR1 is MNHNY and CDR2 is SVGAGI (reference sequence). This CDR3 has 14 amino acids. The ends lost 5 bases at V and 7 bases at J; junction bases unmatched: 6. Healthy donors had no documented immune events, such as infections, while sampled. Measured with immunoSEQ multiplex PCR; TCRdb has only the in-frame clones, and not every one. The sample contains about 52,000 clones, 82% of which appear only once. The chain joins TRBV6-6 to TRBJ2-1, with 9 positions matching TRBD2. Sequenced sample: blood. This clonotype was sampled from a person aged 18 to 75 in good health. For the CDR3, the DNA is TGTGCCAGCAGTCCTAGCGGGATAGGGAATGAGCAGTTCTTC. Protein sequence: CASSPSGIGNEQFF.